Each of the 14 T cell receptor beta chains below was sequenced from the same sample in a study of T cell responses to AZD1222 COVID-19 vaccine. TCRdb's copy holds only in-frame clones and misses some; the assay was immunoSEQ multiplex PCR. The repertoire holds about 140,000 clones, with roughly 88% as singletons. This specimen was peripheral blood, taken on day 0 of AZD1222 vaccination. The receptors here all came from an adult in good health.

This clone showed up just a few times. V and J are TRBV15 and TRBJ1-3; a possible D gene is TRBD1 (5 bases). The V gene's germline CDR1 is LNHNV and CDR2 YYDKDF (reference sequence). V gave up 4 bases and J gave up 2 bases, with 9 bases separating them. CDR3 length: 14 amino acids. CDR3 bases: TGTGCCACCAGCAACAGGATTACTGGAAACACCATATATTTT. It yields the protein CATSNRITGNTIYF.

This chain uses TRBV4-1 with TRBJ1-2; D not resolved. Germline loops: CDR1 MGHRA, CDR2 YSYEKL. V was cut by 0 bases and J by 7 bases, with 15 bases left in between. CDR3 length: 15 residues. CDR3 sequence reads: CASSQDTAALTGYTF. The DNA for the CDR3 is TGCGCCAGCAGCCAAGATACGGCAGCACTTACTGGCTACACCTTC.

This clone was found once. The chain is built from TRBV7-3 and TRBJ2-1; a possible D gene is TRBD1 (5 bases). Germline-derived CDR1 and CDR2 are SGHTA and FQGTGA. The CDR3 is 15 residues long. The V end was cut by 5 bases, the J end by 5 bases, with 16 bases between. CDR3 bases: TGTGCCAGCAGCCTCGGAGCGTCCAGGGACAATGAGCAGTTCTTC. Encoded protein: CASSLGASRDNEQFF.

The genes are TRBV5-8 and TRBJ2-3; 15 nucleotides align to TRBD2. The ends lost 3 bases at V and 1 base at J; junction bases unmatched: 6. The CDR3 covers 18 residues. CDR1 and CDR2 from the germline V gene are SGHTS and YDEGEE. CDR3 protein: CASSSGTSGRRGTDTQYF. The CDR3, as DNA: TGTGCCAGCAGCTCCGGGACTAGCGGGAGGAGGGGCACAGATACGCAGTATTTT.

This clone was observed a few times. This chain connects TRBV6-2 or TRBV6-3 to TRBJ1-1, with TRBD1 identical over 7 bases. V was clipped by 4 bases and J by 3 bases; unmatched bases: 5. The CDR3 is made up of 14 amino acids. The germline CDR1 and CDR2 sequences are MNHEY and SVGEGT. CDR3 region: CASSSGQWDTEAFF. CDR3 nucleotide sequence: TGTGCCAGCAGTTCGGGACAGTGGGACACTGAAGCTTTCTTT.

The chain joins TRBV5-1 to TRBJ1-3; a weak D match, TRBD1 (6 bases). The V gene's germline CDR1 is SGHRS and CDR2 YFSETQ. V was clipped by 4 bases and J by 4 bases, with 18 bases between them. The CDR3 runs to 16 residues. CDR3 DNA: TGCGCCAGCAGCCAGGATTACAGGGTCACAGGAAACACCATATATTTT. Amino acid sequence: CASSQDYRVTGNTIYF.

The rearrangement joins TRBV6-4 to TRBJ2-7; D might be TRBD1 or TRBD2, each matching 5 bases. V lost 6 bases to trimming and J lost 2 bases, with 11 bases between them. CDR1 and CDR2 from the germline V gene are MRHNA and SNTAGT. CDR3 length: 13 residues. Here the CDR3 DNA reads TGTGCCAGCAGCCGGCAGGGACCCTACGAGCAGTACTTC. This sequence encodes CASSRQGPYEQYF.

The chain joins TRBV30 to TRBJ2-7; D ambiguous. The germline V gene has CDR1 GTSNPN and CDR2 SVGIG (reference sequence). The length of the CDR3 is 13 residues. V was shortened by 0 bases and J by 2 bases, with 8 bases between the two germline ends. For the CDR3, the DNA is TGTGCCTGGAGTGTTGGCGGACCCTACGAGCAGTACTTC. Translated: CAWSVGGPYEQYF.

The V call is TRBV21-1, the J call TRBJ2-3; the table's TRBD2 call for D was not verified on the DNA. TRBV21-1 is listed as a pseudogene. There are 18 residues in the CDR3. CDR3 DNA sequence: TGTGCCAGCAGTGAAGGGGTGGCCCTAGCGGGACTCACAGATACGCAGTATTTT. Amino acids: CASSEGVALAGLTDTQYF.

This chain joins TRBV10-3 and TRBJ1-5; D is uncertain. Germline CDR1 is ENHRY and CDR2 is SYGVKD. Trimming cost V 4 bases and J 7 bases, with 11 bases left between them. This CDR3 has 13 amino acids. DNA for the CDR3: TGTGCCATCAGTGGTCAGAGTGTGCAGCCCCAGCATTTT. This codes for CAISGQSVQPQHF.

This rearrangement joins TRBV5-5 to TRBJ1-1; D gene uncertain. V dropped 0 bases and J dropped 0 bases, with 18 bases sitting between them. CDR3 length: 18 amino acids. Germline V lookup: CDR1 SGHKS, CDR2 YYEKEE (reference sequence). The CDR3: CASSLELVSGIMNTEAFF. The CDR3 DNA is TGTGCCAGCAGCTTGGAACTCGTGAGCGGTATCATGAACACTGAAGCTTTCTTT.

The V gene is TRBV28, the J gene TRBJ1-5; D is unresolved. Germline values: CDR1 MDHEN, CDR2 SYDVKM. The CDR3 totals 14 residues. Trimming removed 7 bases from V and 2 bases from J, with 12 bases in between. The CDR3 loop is CASIRDSGNQPQHF. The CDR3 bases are TGTGCCAGCATTAGGGATTCGGGCAATCAGCCCCAGCATTTT.

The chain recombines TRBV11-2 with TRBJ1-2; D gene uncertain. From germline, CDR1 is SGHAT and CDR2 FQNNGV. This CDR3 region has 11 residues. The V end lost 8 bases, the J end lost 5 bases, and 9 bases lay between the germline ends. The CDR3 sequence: CASRYLYGYTF. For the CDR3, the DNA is TGTGCCAGCCGTTACTTGTATGGCTACACCTTC.

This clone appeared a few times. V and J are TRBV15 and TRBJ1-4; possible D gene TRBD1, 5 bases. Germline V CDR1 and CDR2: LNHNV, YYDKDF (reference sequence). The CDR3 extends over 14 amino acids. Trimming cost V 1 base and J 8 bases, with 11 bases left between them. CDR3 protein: CATSRVGTREKLFF. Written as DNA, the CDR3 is TGTGCCACCAGCAGAGTGGGGACTCGGGAAAAACTGTTTTTT.